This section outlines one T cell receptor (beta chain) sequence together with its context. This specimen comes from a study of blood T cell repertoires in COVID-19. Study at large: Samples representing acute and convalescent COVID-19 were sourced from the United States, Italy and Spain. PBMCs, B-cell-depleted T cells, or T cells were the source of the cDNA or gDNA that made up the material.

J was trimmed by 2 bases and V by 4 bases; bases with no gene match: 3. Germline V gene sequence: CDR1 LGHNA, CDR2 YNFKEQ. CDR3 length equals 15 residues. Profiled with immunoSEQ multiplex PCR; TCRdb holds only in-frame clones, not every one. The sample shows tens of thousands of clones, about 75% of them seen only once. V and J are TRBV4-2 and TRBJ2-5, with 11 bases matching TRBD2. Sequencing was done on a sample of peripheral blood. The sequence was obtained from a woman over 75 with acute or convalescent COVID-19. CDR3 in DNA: TGTGCCAGCAGCCTGACTAGCGGGGCACAAGAGACCCAGTACTTC. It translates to CASSLTSGAQETQYF.